The present T cell receptor (beta chain) was sequenced within a study of T-cell memory formation after mild COVID-19 (dated by TCRdb to the early 2020s). Regarding the study in general: TCR sequence clusters from the two donors were found to be largely donor specific. Two young, previously healthy adult volunteers, one female and one male, were included in the cohort. Longitudinal TCRalpha and TCRbeta repertoire sequencing tracked T-cell clones expanding and contracting after mild COVID-19 in a couple of donors. Study-wide conclusions, independent of this receptor: SARS-CoV-2 specificity was not confirmed for the second-wave clones peaking on day 37. Some responding clones were detected in pre-infection memory, which suggested that pre-existing cross-reactive memory T cells had joined the SARS-CoV-2 response. Contracting CD4+ clones were found mainly in CM and EM memory subsets, while CD8+ clones were enriched in EMRA. Only a couple of mild cases were covered by the study, and larger cohorts that include severe cases with pre-infection samples were considered necessary. Clones that contracted from day 15 to 85 showed balanced CD4/CD8 phenotypes, whereas a second wave of clones that expanded from day 15 to 37 leaned towards CD4+.

Ficoll-Paque density gradient centrifugation was used to isolate PBMCs. This clonotype appeared many times. Its antigen remains undetermined. Nothing much larger sits one base from this clone, and base qualities are not available. The sequencer was an Illumina NovaSeq 6000. TCRalpha and TCRbeta cDNA libraries were built by 5'RACE with constant-segment primers, adding sample barcodes and unique molecular identifiers. RNA was extracted from every sample with Trizol reagent. Amplification of the libraries took two PCR steps, and the second step added a second sample barcode plus Illumina TruSeq adapters. Sequencing of the libraries was done on an Illumina NovaSeq, producing 2 x 150 bp paired-end reads. The paper's processing steps were these. With migec v1.2.7, reads were demultiplexed and then collapsed into UMI-guided consensus sequences. Using mixcr v2.1.11, the UMI consensuses were aligned to TRA and TRB V and J templates and assembled into clonotypes. A clonotype was counted as expanded or contracted only when both edgeR and NoisET called the clonotype significant, with the noise models trained on biological replicates. For edgeR calls, a false discovery rate-adjusted p below 0.01 and a log2 fold-change threshold of 1 were applied. As an exploratory analysis of dynamics, PCA with hierarchical clustering was applied to max-normalized trajectories of the 1000 most abundant clonotypes. The CD4 or CD8 phenotype of responding clones was assigned using the separately sequenced CD4+ and CD8+ repertoires. In-frame beta chains were kept once TCRdb had trimmed the public reads at Q25 with fastp and called clones with MiXCR. Identical CDR3 proteins give one entry, which carries the most common genes and DNA. The V and J calls, along with clone size, are taken from TCRdb and not from the paper's own processing. In this sample the table shows 300,000 to 350,000 distinct CDR3 sequences, roughly a fifth of which occur a single time. The ten largest clonotypes hold roughly 21% of the sample.

Sequences were obtained from PBMCs or a T cell subset sorted from them (not recorded which). This clonotype was sampled from a man aged 18 to 30 who had mild COVID-19 (a few samples of this study predate the infection). The sample titles of this study are shuffled in the database, so cell type and time point are left out; the donor was told from shared clones.

CDR3 region: CASSFMGGELFF. The bases are TGTGCCAGCAGCTTCATGGGCGGGGAGCTGTTTTTT. The chain couples TRBV13 to TRBJ2-2; no D segment can be confidently identified. CDR1 and CDR2 were assigned from the germline V gene (reference sequence) as PRHDT and FYEKMQ. V is pared back by 3 bases and J by 7 bases, with 6 bases lying between the germline termini. There are 12 amino acids in the CDR3, from cysteine to phenylalanine inclusive. Only the CDR3 DNA stays, 36 bases, in frame from base 1.